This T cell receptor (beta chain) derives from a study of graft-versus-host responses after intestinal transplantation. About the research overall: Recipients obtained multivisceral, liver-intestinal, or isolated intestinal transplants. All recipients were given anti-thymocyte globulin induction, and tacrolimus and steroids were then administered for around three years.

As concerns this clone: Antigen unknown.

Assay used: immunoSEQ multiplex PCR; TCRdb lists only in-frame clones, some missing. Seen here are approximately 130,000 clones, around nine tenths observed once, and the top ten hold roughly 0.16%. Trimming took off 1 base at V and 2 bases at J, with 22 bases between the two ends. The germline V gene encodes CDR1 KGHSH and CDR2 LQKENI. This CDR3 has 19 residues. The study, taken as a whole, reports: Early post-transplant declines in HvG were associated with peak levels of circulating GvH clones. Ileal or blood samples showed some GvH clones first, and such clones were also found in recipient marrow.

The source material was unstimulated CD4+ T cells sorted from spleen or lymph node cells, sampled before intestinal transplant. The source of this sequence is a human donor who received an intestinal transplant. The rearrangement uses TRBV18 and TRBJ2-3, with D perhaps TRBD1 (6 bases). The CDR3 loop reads CASSPLRFNVAGATDTQYF. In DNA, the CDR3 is TGTGCCAGCTCACCACTGAGATTTAATGTTGCAGGGGCCACAGATACGCAGTATTTT.